Presented here are 16 T cell receptor beta chains from one specimen sequenced in a study of T-cell reconstitution after alpha-beta-depleted transplantation in children. Unique molecular identifiers were used to barcode this TCRbeta library. One entry per CDR3 protein, called by TCRdb with MiXCR from the PCR reads. The table records hundreds of thousands of distinct CDR3 sequences, about 17% of them present only once. The starting material was PBMCs, mostly from graft donor cells, obtained 360 days after TCRalphabeta/CD19-depleted stem cell transplant. Every receptor here comes from a male patient aged 2-10 years who had a stem cell transplant for acute lymphoblastic leukemia, so the T cells may come from the graft donor.

This clonotype came up a few times. The chain has TRBV5-6 and TRBJ2-1; 9 bases agree with TRBD1. Germline assignment: CDR1 SGHDT and CDR2 YYEEEE. V lost 4 bases to trimming and J lost 7 bases; unmatched junction nucleotides: 18. The CDR3 has 18 residues. The DNA of the CDR3 is TGTGCCAGCAGCCAAATCTGCCATCACAGGGGGCGGTGGAATGAGCAGTTCTTC. Amino acids: CASSQICHHRGRWNEQFF.

This clonotype has only a few counts. V gene TRBV12-3 or TRBV12-4 combines with J gene TRBJ2-1, with no clear D. The V and J ends lost 1 base and 7 bases respectively, with 23 bases between them. The CDR3 has 18 residues. As DNA, the CDR3 is TGTGCCAGCAGTTTAGAGGCTGGTGGCGGTGCCCGGCGTAATGAGCAGTTCTTC. Translating it yields CASSLEAGGGARRNEQFF.

This clonotype was counted between two and nine times. V usage is TRBV28 and J usage is TRBJ1-5; D perhaps matches TRBD1 (5 bases). Germline CDR1 is MDHEN and CDR2 is SYDVKM. The CDR3 extends over 15 amino acids. The V end lost 5 bases, the J end lost 3 bases, and 14 bases lay between the germline ends. CDR3 nucleotide sequence: TGTGCCAGCAGTCCCGACAGACTTATCAATCAGCCCCAGCATTTT. Its translation: CASSPDRLINQPQHF. The full variable domain, rest sourced from reference TRBV28 and TRBJ1-5, is DVKVTQSSRYLVKRTGEKVFLECVQDMDHENMFWYRQDPGLGLRLIYFSYDVKMKEKGDIPEGYSVSREKKERFSLILESASTNQTSMYLCASSPDRLINQPQHFGDGTRLSIL.

This clonotype was seen many times. The rearrangement joins TRBV15 to TRBJ2-1; 8 bases line up with TRBD2. Unmatched junction bases numbered 13, after V lost 5 bases and J lost 7 bases. Germline V gene sequence: CDR1 LNHNV, CDR2 YYDKDF (reference sequence). This CDR3 has 16 amino acids. The CDR3 region is CATSRAGSGRRNEQFF. DNA for the CDR3: TGTGCCACCAGCCGAGCGGGGAGCGGGAGAAGAAATGAGCAGTTCTTC.

This clonotype was counted only a few times. This chain connects TRBV11-2 to TRBJ1-1, with TRBD1 matching over 10 bases. Unmatched junction bases numbered 8, after V lost 5 bases and J lost 5 bases. CDR3 length equals 15 residues. Germline values: CDR1 SGHAT, CDR2 FQNNGV. The CDR3, as DNA: TGTGCCAGCAGCGACCCCGGACAGGGGGAAACTGAAGCTTTCTTT. Translating gives CASSDPGQGETEAFF.

The chain recombines TRBV28 with TRBJ2-5, with a weak D call TRBD2 (6 bases). Trimming shortened V by 5 bases and J by 5 bases, and 21 bases separated the two germline ends. Germline V gives CDR1 MDHEN, CDR2 SYDVKM. This CDR3 spans 16 amino acids. CDR3 DNA: TGTGCCAGCAGTCCCCCATCCGGGAGTTGGAGGGAGACCCAGTACTTC. This codes for CASSPPSGSWRETQYF.

This clonotype was seen a few times. The chain combines TRBV11-2 with TRBJ2-1; tentative D call: TRBD2 (6 bases). CDR3 length: 16 residues. Trimming took 3 bases from V and 2 from J, leaving 14 bases between them. Germline V gene sequence: CDR1 SGHAT, CDR2 FQNNGV. The CDR3 nucleotides read TGTGCCAGCAGCTTTCCCCTCGCGGGAACCTACAATGAGCAGTTCTTC. It is translated as CASSFPLAGTYNEQFF.

This clonotype has a handful of counts. This chain joins TRBV12-3 or TRBV12-4 and TRBJ2-7; 7 bases agree with TRBD1. V lost 5 bases to trimming and J lost 4 bases; unmatched junction nucleotides: 11. This CDR3 is 15 amino acids long. CDR3 region: CASSRGQGVEYEQYF. The DNA for the CDR3 is TGTGCCAGCAGTAGAGGGCAGGGGGTAGAGTACGAGCAGTACTTC.

In its sample, this clonotype was seen once. The chain is built from TRBV30 and TRBJ1-2; D is possibly TRBD1 (5 bases). Trimming shortened V by 3 bases and J by 3 bases, and 11 bases separated the two germline ends. Germline assignment: CDR1 GTSNPN and CDR2 SVGIG (reference sequence). The CDR3 is 13 residues long. The CDR3 loop is CAWSHRLDYGYTF. The CDR3 bases are TGTGCCTGGAGCCACAGGTTAGACTATGGCTACACCTTC.

The J gene is TRBJ2-3, the V gene TRBV29-1; no clear D gene. The CDR3 covers 15 residues. V gave up 4 bases and J gave up 0 bases, with 14 bases separating them. Germline V gene lookup returns CDR1 SQVTM and CDR2 ANQGSEA. The CDR3 DNA is TGCAGCGTTGTTCGCCCCACGCCTAGCACAGATACGCAGTATTTT. It yields the protein CSVVRPTPSTDTQYF.

The CDR3 DNA reads as TGCGCCAGCAGCTTGTTAACAGCGAACACTGAAGCTTTCTTT. Encoded protein: CASSLLTANTEAFF. The rearrangement joins TRBV5-1 to TRBJ1-1; D gene unclear. Per the germline V gene, CDR1 is SGHRS and CDR2 is YFSETQ. V was cut by 1 base and J by 1 base, with 8 bases left in between. The CDR3 has 14 residues.

There are a few counts of this clonotype. This chain links TRBV20-1 with TRBJ2-7, with a weak D call TRBD1 (6 bases). Trimming took off 1 base at V and 2 bases at J, with 9 bases between the two ends. The CDR3 spans 13 residues. Germline V lookup: CDR1 DFQATT, CDR2 SNEGSKA (reference sequence). The CDR3 DNA is TGCAGTGCTAGAGGTTACAGGGCCTACGAGCAGTACTTC. Translating it yields CSARGYRAYEQYF.

This clonotype was picked up a small number of times. V is TRBV15 and J is TRBJ2-5, with 11 positions matching TRBD1. From germline, CDR1 is LNHNV and CDR2 YYDKDF (reference sequence). The CDR3 loop spans 16 amino acids. J gave up 3 bases and V 3 bases, and 6 bases lay outside the gene matches. The CDR3 reads CATSSQDRGHEETQYF. In nucleotides, the CDR3 is TGTGCCACCAGCAGTCAGGACAGGGGGCATGAAGAGACCCAGTACTTC.

The table lists this clonotype with a few counts. This chain uses TRBV20-1 with TRBJ2-3, with a weak D call TRBD2 (6 bases). Trimming took off 6 bases at V and 0 bases at J, with 19 bases between the two ends. The CDR3 consists of 16 residues. The V gene's germline CDR1 is DFQATT and CDR2 SNEGSKA (reference sequence). Here the CDR3 reads CSAQLALLTSTDTQYF. In DNA form, the CDR3 reads TGCAGTGCCCAACTAGCTCTCCTTACCAGCACAGATACGCAGTATTTT.

A few counts support this clonotype. V gene TRBV4-2 combines with J gene TRBJ2-7, with a weak D call TRBD2 (6 bases). Trimming pared 2 bases from V and 0 bases from J, leaving 14 bases between. The CDR3 is made up of 16 amino acids. Germline V gene lookup returns CDR1 LGHNA and CDR2 YNFKEQ. The CDR3 DNA reads as TGTGCCAGCAGCCAAATGGAGCGGGCCAACTCCTACGAGCAGTACTTC. This encodes CASSQMERANSYEQYF.

J is TRBJ2-3 and V is TRBV28, with a possible D match to TRBD1 (5 bases). V dropped 5 bases and J dropped 3 bases, with 18 bases sitting between them. The CDR3 contains 16 residues. The germline gives CDR1 MDHEN, CDR2 SYDVKM. This chain's CDR3 is CASSPHVGAGTDTQYF. DNA of the CDR3: TGTGCCAGCAGTCCGCACGTTGGGGCTGGAACAGATACGCAGTATTTT.